This T cell receptor beta chain comes out of a study of response to subunit inactivated influenza vaccine. In TCRdb, the RT-PCR reads were re-called with MiXCR into one record per CDR3 protein. Here the sample spans about 780,000 distinct CDR3 sequences, under 20% being singletons. The clonotype comes from a man in his fifties or sixties who received an inactivated influenza vaccine. This sample comprised PBMCs from blood, obtained about 5 days after vaccination.

CDR3 sequence: CAISGVFQETQYF. The CDR3, as DNA: TGTGCCATCAGTGGAGTCTTCCAAGAGACCCAGTACTTC. The chain recombines TRBV10-3 with TRBJ2-5; D gene ambiguous. Germline CDR1 and CDR2: ENHRY and SYGVKD. There are 13 residues in the CDR3. With 4 bases removed from V and 1 base from J, the gap between germline ends came to 7 bases.